This T cell receptor beta chain was sequenced in a study of shared clonotypes between healthy human individuals. Here immunoSEQ multiplex PCR was the method, and the copy in TCRdb shows in-frame clones only, minus some. The table has roughly 640,000 clones, approximately 97% seen once. V lost 3 bases and J 5 bases, leaving 20 bases between the germline ends. The germline CDR1 and CDR2 sequences are SGHRS and YFSETQ. This CDR3 has 16 amino acids. The sample taken for sequencing was naive CD4+ T cells sorted from blood. Subset indicated: CD45RA+ positively selected. The rearrangement links TRBV5-1 to TRBJ1-1; D may be TRBD1 (6 bases). The source of this sequence is a woman in her twenties or thirties in good health. The CDR3 DNA reads as TGCGCCAGCAGCTCGGGGGGACAAGGCGGTCAAACTGAAGCTTTCTTT. It specifies CASSSGGQGGQTEAFF.